These T cell receptor beta chains were read from a single sample in a study of OX40 agonist ivuxolimab in advanced cancers. Generated by immunoSEQ multiplex PCR, the TCRdb table keeps only in-frame clones and is missing some. The table records around 51,000 clones, roughly 90% of them present only once. The sample here was CD4+ or CD8+ T cells sorted from blood, taken in a trial of the OX40 agonist ivuxolimab. These receptors all come from an adult with an advanced solid tumor such as melanoma, head and neck, liver or kidney cancer. Each CDR3 is given with its conserved first and last residue. D genes are given only for firm matches. Clone size, where shown, is once, few, many, or a class for clones that have expanded.

D gene	J gene	clone size	V gene	CDR3 DNA	CDR3 protein
.	TRBJ2-3	.	TRBV7-3	TGTGCCAGCAGCTCGGGGTCAGATACGCAGTATTTT	CASSSGSDTQYF
.	TRBJ2-3	.	TRBV7-2	TGTGCCAGCAGCTTAGACGGGAGTGGAGATACGCAGTATTTT	CASSLDGSGDTQYF
.	TRBJ2-7	.	TRBV7-3	TGTGCCAGCAGCTTAGAAGGGGGAAGCTCCTACGAGCAGTACTTC	CASSLEGGSSYEQYF
.	TRBJ1-2	once	TRBV19	TGTGCCAGCATACCAGGGAGCCGGGGCTATGGCTACACCTTC	CASIPGSRGYGYTF
.	TRBJ2-7	.	TRBV19	TGTGCCAGTAGTCCCCGGGACAACTCCTACGAGCAGTACTTC	CASSPRDNSYEQYF
.	TRBJ1-2	few	TRBV5-1	TGCGCCAGCAGCTTGGCCGGGACAACTAACTATGGCTACACCTTC	CASSLAGTTNYGYTF
.	TRBJ1-5	.	TRBV4-1	TGCGCCAGCAGCCAAGATAGGAAAACTAGCAATCAGCCCCAGCATTTT	CASSQDRKTSNQPQHF
TRBD2	TRBJ2-3	few	TRBV30	TGTGCCTGGGGCCTGGGACTAGCGGGAGATACGCAGTATTTT	CAWGLGLAGDTQYF
TRBD1	TRBJ1-2	few	TRBV7-2	TGTGCCAGCAGCTACGACAGGGGCGCCCATTATGGCTACACCTTC	CASSYDRGAHYGYTF
.	TRBJ2-2	.	TRBV4-1	TGCGCCAGCAGCCAAGATACGGGAAGAGCAAACACCGGGGAGCTGTTTTTT	CASSQDTGRANTGELFF
.	TRBJ2-5	.	TRBV19	TGTGCCAGTAGTATCCGCGGTGGGGTAGGCGAGACCCAGTACTTC	CASSIRGGVGETQYF
.	TRBJ2-3	.	TRBV15	TGTGCCACCAGCAGGACCGGGACTCACACAAAAATCACTAGCACAGATACGCAGTATTTT	CATSRTGTHTKITSTDTQYF
.	TRBJ1-5	.	TRBV7-2	TGTGCCAGCAGCTTAGTCCGGGGTCAGCCCCAGCATTTT	CASSLVRGQPQHF
TRBD2	TRBJ2-5	.	TRBV7-9	TGTGCCAGCAGCTCCCGAGCGGGGCAATCTCCTGGACAGTACTTC	CASSSRAGQSPGQYF
.	TRBJ2-7	.	TRBV21-1	TGTGCCAGCAGGGAATCAGTTTTTGGAAAGCGGGAAAGCTCCTACGAGCAGTACTTC	CASRESVFGKRESSYEQYF
TRBD1	TRBJ2-7	.	TRBV6-6	TGTGCCAGCAGACGAGAGACAGGGGGACCATCCTACGAGCAGTACTTC	CASRRETGGPSYEQYF
.	TRBJ2-1	few	TRBV12-5	TGTGCTAGTGGTTTGCCACGAGGGGAGCAGTTCTTC	CASGLPRGEQFF
.	TRBJ2-3	.	TRBV29-1	TGCAGCGCGGACTCTAGCACAGATACGCAGTATTTT	CSADSSTDTQYF
TRBD1	TRBJ2-7	.	TRBV19	TGTGCCAGTGGGACAGGAACCTACGAGCAGTACTTC	CASGTGTYEQYF
.	TRBJ2-3	.	TRBV11-2	TGTGCCAGCAGCTTAGGTGGGATAACAGATACGCAGTATTTT	CASSLGGITDTQYF
.	TRBJ1-6	.	TRBV10-3	TGTGCCATCAGTGAGTCGATGTTCACAGGACATTCACCCCTCCACTTT	CAISESMFTGHSPLHF
.	TRBJ2-5	.	TRBV5-1	TGCGCCAGCAGCTTGGAAGAGACCCAGTACTTC	CASSLEETQYF
TRBD2	TRBJ2-1	.	TRBV5-1	TGCGCCAGCAGCCCCGGTATCCTAGCGGGGGATGAGCAGTTCTTC	CASSPGILAGDEQFF
.	TRBJ1-1	.	TRBV7-2	TGTGCCAGCAGCCCTCTTGGGGGGGTTGGGACTGAAGCTTTCTTT	CASSPLGGVGTEAFF
.	TRBJ2-2	few	TRBV11-2	TGTGCCAGCAGCTTATGGGGAGATCAGTCCGGGGAGCTGTTTTTT	CASSLWGDQSGELFF
TRBD2	TRBJ2-1	once	TRBV19	TGTGCCAGTAATAGCGGGAGGGCCTCCTACAATGAGCAGTTCTTC	CASNSGRASYNEQFF
.	TRBJ2-1	.	TRBV28	TGTGCCAGCACCATCCCGTCCAATGAGCAGTTCTTC	CASTIPSNEQFF
TRBD2	TRBJ2-5	.	TRBV5-1	TGCGCCAGCAGCTTGGGGCTAGGAGCGGGGCAGGAGACCCAGTACTTC	CASSLGLGAGQETQYF
.	TRBJ1-1	.	TRBV30	TGTGCCTGGAGTCCCAAGTCGTTCCAGGGGACAAGCACTGAAGCTTTCTTT	CAWSPKSFQGTSTEAFF
TRBD1	TRBJ2-3	.	TRBV23-1	TGCGCCAGCAGTCTGGGGCGGAACCGACAGGGGCGAATCGATTTTGACACAGATACGCAGTATTTT	CASSLGRNRQGRIDFDTDTQYF
TRBD1	TRBJ1-6	.	TRBV6-6	TGTGCCAGCAGTCCCCGACAGGGAATGAATTCACCCCTCCACTTT	CASSPRQGMNSPLHF
TRBD1	TRBJ2-7	.	TRBV10-2	TGCGCCAGCAGTGGGACAGGGTTTCTTGGTGTGGGTTTC	CASSGTGFLGVGF
TRBD2	TRBJ2-3	.	TRBV19	TGTGCCAGTAGGACTAGCGGGGGCACAGATACGCAGTATTTT	CASRTSGGTDTQYF
.	TRBJ2-3	.	TRBV5-6	TGTGCCAGCAGCTCCCCGGGTTTAGGCACAGATACGCAGTATTTT	CASSSPGLGTDTQYF
.	TRBJ2-7	.	TRBV10-3	TGTGCCATCAGTGCAATGCAGGAGGGATACGAGCAGTACTTC	CAISAMQEGYEQYF
.	TRBJ1-2	.	TRBV19	TGTGCCAGCGCCTTGGGGTCGGCTCTTAACTATGGCTACACCTTC	CASALGSALNYGYTF
.	TRBJ1-5	.	TRBV10-3	TGTGCCATCAGCAGGACAGAGAATCAGCCCCAGCATTTT	CAISRTENQPQHF
TRBD1	TRBJ1-4	.	TRBV5-5	TGTGCCAGCAGCCTACAGGGGAGGGTTGAAAAACTGTTTTTT	CASSLQGRVEKLFF
.	TRBJ2-3	.	TRBV7-3	TGTGCCAGCAGCTTAGCCCTCACAGATACGCAGTATTTT	CASSLALTDTQYF
.	TRBJ1-3	.	TRBV9	TGTGCCAGCAGCGTTGGAAGCGACTCTGGAAACACCATATATTTT	CASSVGSDSGNTIYF
.	TRBJ2-2	once	TRBV5-4	TGTGCCAGCAGCCAAAGGACCGTCCTCACCGGGGAGCTGTTTTTT	CASSQRTVLTGELFF
.	TRBJ2-3	.	TRBV4-1	TGCGCCAGCAGCCTCCGGCCGCCGGGCGGGGACACAGATACGCAGTATTTT	CASSLRPPGGDTDTQYF
.	TRBJ1-1	.	TRBV18	TGTGCCAGCTCACCGGAGAGACAGTGGAACACTGAAGCTTTCTTT	CASSPERQWNTEAFF
.	TRBJ2-2	.	TRBV9	TGTGCCAGCAGCGAGCACAGTACGAACACCGGGGAGCTGTTTTTT	CASSEHSTNTGELFF
.	TRBJ1-1	.	TRBV10-1	TGCGCCAGCAGCGTTGGGGGGAACACTGAAGCTTTCTTT	CASSVGGNTEAFF
TRBD1	TRBJ1-1	.	TRBV2	TGTGCCAGCACCCGAGACAGGGACACTGAAGCTTTCTTT	CASTRDRDTEAFF
.	TRBJ2-1	once	TRBV30	TGTGCCTCGTTAAAGGGACACCCAAGCTCCTACAATGAGCAGTTCTTC	CASLKGHPSSYNEQFF
TRBD1	TRBJ1-2	.	TRBV6-4	TGTGCCAGCAGTGTTGGGACAGGGGGTTTTGGCTACACCTTC	CASSVGTGGFGYTF
.	TRBJ2-2	.	TRBV4-1	TGCGCCAGCAGCCCCTTAGGGGCCTCCGGAGGGACCGGGGAGCTGTTTTTT	CASSPLGASGGTGELFF
.	TRBJ2-5	.	TRBV25-1	TGTGCCAGCCAATCCCCCGGGTGGGAGACCCAGTACTTC	CASQSPGWETQYF
TRBD2	TRBJ2-1	.	TRBV11-3	TGTGCCAGCAGCCCGGGACTAGCGGGCCTCAATGAGCAGTTCTTC	CASSPGLAGLNEQFF
.	TRBJ2-3	.	TRBV19	TGTGCCAGTAGTATACCGGGCGGAAGCACAGATACGCAGTATTTT	CASSIPGGSTDTQYF
TRBD1	TRBJ1-4	.	TRBV9	TGTGCCAGCAGCGCGGGACAGGGAGTTGAAAAACTGTTTTTT	CASSAGQGVEKLFF
.	TRBJ2-7	once	TRBV5-1	TGCGCCAGCAGTGCTATCCGCGGGGCCTACGAGCAGTACTTC	CASSAIRGAYEQYF
TRBD2	TRBJ2-7	.	TRBV13	TGTGCCAGCAGCTCCCGTACTAGCGGGAGTTTCTACGAGCAGTACTTC	CASSSRTSGSFYEQYF
TRBD1	TRBJ1-5	.	TRBV7-2	TGTGCCAGCAGCAAAAGACCGGGACAGGGAATTCAGCCCCAGCATTTT	CASSKRPGQGIQPQHF
.	TRBJ1-1	.	TRBV28	TGTGCCAGCAGTGAAACAGGGAAGAACACTGAAGCTTTCTTT	CASSETGKNTEAFF
.	TRBJ1-1	.	TRBV18	TGTGCCAGCTCACCACCGGGCCCCAATCCGAACACTGAAGCTTTCTTT	CASSPPGPNPNTEAFF
.	TRBJ2-7	.	TRBV6-5	TGTGCCAGCAGTCACTATCAGGGGCACGAGCAGTACTTC	CASSHYQGHEQYF